The 9 T cell receptor beta chains reported below all come from one sample, sequenced in a study of blood T cell repertoires in COVID-19. The data were produced by immunoSEQ multiplex PCR, yet TCRdb's version contains in-frame clones alone and is incomplete. The sample comprises more than 55,000 clones, 80% to 90% of which are singletons, and almost 4.5% rests with the top ten. Sequencing was carried out using peripheral blood. The receptors shown here come from a man aged 45-65 years with active COVID-19.

The chain is built from TRBV7-9 and TRBJ1-4; D gene unclear. The germline V and J ends were trimmed by 6 bases and 5 bases, with 13 bases remaining between them. CDR1 is SEHNR and CDR2 is FQNEAQ in the germline V gene (reference sequence). The CDR3 has 14 amino acids. The CDR3: CASSSLRGNEKLFF. The CDR3 DNA sequence: TGTGCCAGCAGTTCTCTCCGAGGCAATGAAAAACTGTTTTTT. Full variable domain (missing parts from reference TRBV7-9 and TRBJ1-4): DTGVSQNPRHKITKRGQNVTFRCDPISEHNRLYWYRQTLGQGPEFLTYFQNEAQLEKSRLLSDRFSAERPKGSFSTLEIQRTEQGDSAMYLCASSSLRGNEKLFFGSGTQLSVL.

The gene calls are TRBV5-6 and TRBJ1-2; tentatively, D is TRBD1 (6 bases). Between the trimmed V and J ends, which lost 1 base and 13 bases, there was a span of 17 bases. Germline values: CDR1 SGHDT, CDR2 YYEEEE. CDR3 size: 13 residues. This CDR3 is CASSLFTTGASTF. The CDR3 nucleotides read TGTGCCAGCAGCTTGTTTACGACAGGTGCTAGCACCTTC.

This clone was counted once. The chain carries TRBV7-2 and TRBJ2-3, with TRBD2 identical over 9 bases. The CDR3 is made up of 15 amino acids. Looked up from germline, CDR1 is SGHTA and CDR2 is FQGNSA. The V gene end was trimmed by 1 base and the J gene end by 3 bases; junction bases not matched to a gene: 2. The CDR3, as DNA: TGTGCCAGCAGCTTAGGCGGGGGGGAGACAGATACGCAGTATTTT. Protein sequence: CASSLGGGETDTQYF. Full variable domain (missing parts from reference TRBV7-2 and TRBJ2-3): GAGVSQSPSNKVTEKGKDVELRCDPISGHTALYWYRQSLGQGLEFLIYFQGNSAPDKSGLPSDRFSAERTGGSVSTLTIQRTQQEDSAVYLCASSLGGGETDTQYFGPGTRLTVL.

This rearrangement joins TRBV2 to TRBJ2-5; TRBD2 might be the D (6 bases). Per the germline V gene, CDR1 is SNHLY and CDR2 is FYNNEI. The V gene lost 6 bases and the J gene lost 1 base, with 15 bases spanning the gap. The CDR3 is 15 residues long. The CDR3 sequence is CASRASKGLQETQYF. The CDR3, as DNA: TGTGCCAGCAGGGCCTCTAAGGGACTCCAAGAGACCCAGTACTTC.

The chain employs TRBV9 and TRBJ2-7; 12 positions agree with TRBD2. Unmatched junction bases numbered 21, after V lost 2 bases and J lost 12 bases. Per the germline V gene, CDR1 is SGDLS and CDR2 is YYNGEE. The CDR3 runs to 18 residues. This chain's CDR3 is CASSVNPHVTSGGPSLYF. The CDR3 coding sequence is TGTGCCAGCAGCGTGAATCCCCACGTTACTAGCGGGGGGCCTTCGTTGTACTTC.

The J gene is TRBJ1-5, the V gene TRBV4-2, with 7 bases that match TRBD1. After removal of 0 bases from V and 2 bases from J, the junction contained 7 bases not matched to a gene. The CDR3 covers 17 residues. CDR1 is LGHNA and CDR2 is YNFKEQ in the germline V gene. CDR3 protein: CASSQDAGGMGNQPQHF. The DNA for the CDR3 is TGTGCCAGCAGCCAAGATGCAGGGGGTATGGGCAATCAGCCCCAGCATTTT.

The chain couples TRBV7-8 to TRBJ2-3; TRBD2 matches 9 bases. After removal of 6 bases from V and 7 bases from J, the junction contained 17 bases not matched to a gene. The CDR3 covers 17 residues. CDR1 is SGHVS, CDR2 FQNEAQ, per germline. The CDR3 loop reads CASSRGERRGGRNTQYF. CDR3 DNA sequence: TGTGCCAGCAGTAGGGGAGAACGGCGGGGGGGCCGGAATACGCAGTATTTT.

This chain links TRBV30 with TRBJ2-1, with D possibly being TRBD1 (5 bases). V lost 8 bases to trimming and J lost 6 bases, with 11 bases between them. The CDR3 length is 11 residues. From germline, CDR1 is GTSNPN and CDR2 SVGIG (reference sequence). The CDR3 coding sequence is TGTGCCCGACAAAGGGGCAATGAGCAGTTCTTC. This codes for CARQRGNEQFF.

The J gene is TRBJ1-3, the V gene TRBV10-3, with D possibly being TRBD1 (5 bases). CDR1 is ENHRY, CDR2 SYGVKD, per germline. The CDR3 has 16 amino acids. The V and J ends lost 2 bases and 1 base respectively, with 12 bases between them. The CDR3 sequence: CAISERRGGSGNTIYF. The CDR3 DNA follows: TGTGCCATCAGTGAGCGACGGGGGGGTTCTGGAAACACCATATATTTT.